This entry is about one T cell receptor (beta chain). Its recognized antigen is unknown. No base qualities exist here, and no much larger clone lies one base off it. The CDR3 regions of human TCRbeta chains were analyzed by immunosequencing. On the authors' methods: Repertoire TCRs were checked for matches against a reference library of SARS-CoV-2-specific TCRs that had been generated using the MIRA antigen-specificity platform. Breadth was defined as the fraction of unique TCRs that were SARS-CoV-2-associated. Depth was defined as the fraction of total T cells that were SARS-CoV-2-associated. Using the MIRA data, every spike-specific TCR was mapped to the spike region that the TCR reacted to and assigned to either a CD4 or a CD8 class. Log10-transformed breadth and depth values were compared by one-way ANOVA with Sidak's multiple comparisons tests. In its TCRdb copy, this immuneACCESS table keeps in-frame sequences only and misses some clones. Where compared with another copy, unresolved V genes explain less than half of these, and the others have no known cause. V and J calls and clone size are as listed in that table; D and trimming were resolved from the DNA. The table for this sample lists about 140,000 clones; approximately 90% of them were counted only once. Clones ranked in the top ten supply 4.7% of the sample.

This sample was included in a study of T cell responses to AZD1222 COVID-19 vaccine (dated by TCRdb to the early 2020s). For the wider study: AZD1222 recipients with second doses at about 4 weeks or about 12 weeks were pooled, because spike-specific TCR depth and breadth did not differ between schedules. TCR sequencing was performed for approximately 240 trial participants, of whom around 210 were given two doses of AZD1222 and 26 were given two doses of MenACWY control vaccine. Enrollment into the trials was organized by age into subgroups of 18-55, 56-69 and 70-plus years, and those subgroups contained around 150, 28 and 57 TCR-sequenced participants, respectively.

The V and J ends are trimmed by 8 bases and 4 bases, leaving 16 bases between them. From cysteine to phenylalanine, the CDR3 is 14 amino acids long. Only the CDR3 part of the read is kept: 42 bases, read in frame from the first base. CDR1 and CDR2 are drawn from the germline V gene: KGHSY, FQNENV. What the study reported, not specific to this receptor: The 56-69-year group was small, and its depth increase did not reach significance, likely because of low power. Because no day 14 peak-response samples were available, the repertoires could be characterized only after the peak T cell response. Conclusions about previously exposed vaccinees were limited because only 6 or 7 AZD1222 recipients were SARS-CoV-2 seropositive at baseline. Spike-specific TCR breadth and depth rose significantly after two AZD1222 doses compared with day 0 and with MenACWY recipients. Vaccine-associated CD4 TCRs spanned the whole spike protein, with dominant responses in regions 160-218 and 743-854. Reportedly, almost half of the unique spike-specific TCRs recognized epitopes lying outside the regions that are mutated in the B.1.351 and B.1.1.7 variants. Most participants were white British and females outnumbered males, and the authors suggested that clonal diversity may have been underestimated.

The time point tag for this specimen amounts to: baseline before first vaccination. Vaccinee samples came from UK trials COV001 and COV002, including a single-blind randomized controlled phase 2/3 trial of AZD1222 (ChAdOx1 nCoV-19) in healthy adults. For TCRbeta chain sequencing, PBMC samples from trial participants were taken at day 0 and at day 28 after the second dose. Recombination joined TRBV16 with TRBJ2-3, with a tentative D gene TRBD1 over 5 matching bases. Sequenced here: peripheral blood, sampled on day 0 of AZD1222 vaccination. The clonotype comes from an adult in good health. The DNA sequence is given as TGTGCCAGCGATCAAGGGGAAATGGCAGATACGCAGTATTTT. It translates to CASDQGEMADTQYF.